This record looks at one TCR beta chain sequence and its context. Its antigen is unknown. Base qualities were left out, and no much larger clone turns up one base away. The treatment or condition label, read with the paper, signifies: about 20 received Ad26.COV2.S at low or high dose, single or two shots; 5 received placebo; per-sample allocation not given. Repertoires of vaccine and placebo recipients were sequenced from samples collected on day 63 after the first injection. In Cohort 1b, 20 to 25 adults aged 18-55 years were enrolled at a single site in Boston, USA, between 29 July and 7 August 2020. Ad26.COV2.S was a replication-incompetent adenovirus type 26 vector expressing a prefusion-stabilized SARS-CoV-2 spike protein from the original Wuhan strain. The entry originates in a study of Ad26.COV2.S vaccination and SARS-CoV-2 variants listed by TCRdb under 2021. Background on the whole study: Donors in the vaccine arm were drawn from COV1001, a multicentre, randomized, double-blind, placebo-controlled phase I-IIa trial testing Ad26.COV2.S in healthy adults. Trial participants were randomized into five groups of five: low-dose or high-dose Ad26.COV2.S given once or twice, or placebo on both occasions. A total of some 30 samples were included in the TCR-sequenced set, comprising some 20 Ad26.COV2.S vaccine recipients, 5 placebo recipients and 8 SARS-CoV-2 convalescent individuals. Ad26.COV2.S was given intramuscularly at 5x10^10 or 1x10^11 viral particles, as a single shot or as two shots 56 days apart. Sequencing of the TCRbeta repertoire served to evaluate the specificity and breadth of SARS-CoV-2-reactive T cell receptors following Ad26.COV2.S vaccination. Investigators did not know the trial group allocation while performing experiments and assessing outcomes. General findings and caveats noted by the study authors: The authors noted that the TCR breadth and depth analyses may have underestimated total T cell responses. Higher spike-specific TCR breadth was observed in Ad26.COV2.S recipients than in placebo recipients (P = 0.0014). Substantial breadth of spike-specific CD8+ and CD4+ T cell responses was reported after vaccination. The study lacked the statistical power to compare responses across vaccine doses or regimens. Comparable non-spike TCR breadth was observed between vaccine and placebo recipients, consistent with only spike being contained in the vaccine.

TCRbeta CDR3 regions were sequenced with the immunoSEQ Assay. After extraction, genomic DNA underwent amplification by bias-controlled multiplex PCR, followed by high-throughput sequencing. The published analysis was carried out like this. To quantify the absolute abundance of each unique TCRbeta CDR3 region, sequences were collapsed and filtered. T cell fraction was estimated by normalizing TCRbeta template counts to usable DNA, with usable DNA measured through amplification of reference genes found in all nucleated cells. Repertoire TCRs were annotated as SARS-CoV-2-specific by exact matching of V gene, CDR3 amino acid sequence and J gene to a known reactive TCR set. The reference SARS-CoV-2 TCR set was obtained from MIRA and was filtered for enrichment in COVID-19-positive ImmuneCODE repertoires, whereby public or cross-reactive TCRs were removed. Using the MIRA antigens, annotated TCRs were further analysed by specific ORF or by position within an ORF. Breadth was defined as annotated unique rearrangements over total unique productive rearrangements; depth was the summed frequency of those rearrangements. Two-sided Wilcoxon rank-sum tests were used to compare TCR breadth between groups. TCRdb mirrors the immuneACCESS table, restricted to in-frame sequences. Some clones are absent from its copies; in checked studies, under half trace to an unresolved V gene, and the reason for the others is unknown. Clone size and the V and J calls come from that table; the DNA yielded D and trimming. The sample profile shows 350,000 to 400,000 clones; 80% to 90% of them were found once. The ten largest make up 3% to 3.5% of the sample.

Sequencing was performed on peripheral blood, taken in a trial of Ad26.COV2.S vaccine versus placebo. This clonotype originated in a person aged 18-65 years who received the Ad26.COV2.S COVID-19 vaccine or a placebo.

In nucleotides, the sequence is TGTGCCAGCAGTACCCCACACGGACAGAAGGATGAAAAACTGTTTTTT. Translated, it reads CASSTPHGQKDEKLFF. The chain is encoded by TRBV25-1 joined to TRBJ1-4; TRBD1 is perhaps the D gene, given 6 matching bases. From the cysteine through the phenylalanine, the CDR3 covers 16 amino acids. Kept here is only the CDR3 DNA, which spans 48 bases and is read in frame from base 1. CDR1 is given as MGHDK and CDR2 as SYGVNS, both from the germline V gene. V loses 5 bases of germline sequence and J loses 6 bases, and the interval between the two ends is 19 bases.